The following is a T cell receptor beta chain sequence with its context. Its antigen is currently unknown. These data come from a study of cytomegalovirus exposure and HLA in healthy donors. This CDR3 has 17 residues. Germline-derived CDR1 and CDR2 are SGHRS and YFSETQ. Trimming took 4 bases from V and 9 from J; bases not matched to a gene: 13. The PCR used 60 Vbeta and 13 Jbeta primers. Produced via immunoSEQ multiplex PCR; TCRdb's table is partial and in-frame only. The sample consists of some 160,000 clones, around three quarters of them appearing once. Points from the study as a whole: Among TCR beta chains of equal frequency, HLA-associated ones were more clonally expanded in a later analysis. An apparent linkage of common viral pathogens to several of the most significant clusters emerged in a later analysis. Productive rates of about 87% or about 30% were seen for most TCR beta V segments in an earlier analysis. Researchers reportedly found TCR beta sequences accurately predicted most subjects' HLA-A and HLA-B alleles.

This chain uses TRBV5-1 with TRBJ2-2, with 12 bases matching TRBD2. This TCR was sampled from a woman between 40 and 55 years old in good health and CMV-seronegative. Sequencing was carried out using PBMCs. The CDR3 loop reads CASSPRTSGTWGRELFF. CDR3 DNA: TGCGCCAGCAGCCCGCGGACTAGCGGGACCTGGGGCCGGGAGCTGTTTTTT.